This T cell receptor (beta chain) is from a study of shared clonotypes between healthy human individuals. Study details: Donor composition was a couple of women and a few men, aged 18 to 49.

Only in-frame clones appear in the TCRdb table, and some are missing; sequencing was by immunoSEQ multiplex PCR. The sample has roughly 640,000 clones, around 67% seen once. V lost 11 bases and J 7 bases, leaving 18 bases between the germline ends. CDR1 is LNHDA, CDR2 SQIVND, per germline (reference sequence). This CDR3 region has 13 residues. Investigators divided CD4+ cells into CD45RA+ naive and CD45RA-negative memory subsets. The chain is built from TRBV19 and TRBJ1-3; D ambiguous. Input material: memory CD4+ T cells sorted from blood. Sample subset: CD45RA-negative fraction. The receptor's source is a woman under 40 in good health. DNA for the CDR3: TGTGCCGGCCTACGGCTCTTTGGTAACACCATATATTTT. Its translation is CAGLRLFGNTIYF.